Described below is a single T cell receptor beta chain sequence and its context. This entry is derived from a study of T-cell reconstitution after alpha-beta-depleted transplantation in children. The CDR3 contains 16 residues. The J segment lost 8 bases and the V segment lost 3 bases, leaving 6 bases of the junction unmatched. Germline V gene sequence: CDR1 LGHNA, CDR2 YNFKEQ. Molecular barcoding with unique molecular identifiers was used for the TCRbeta library. TCRdb re-derived calls from the PCR reads in MiXCR, one entry per CDR3 protein. The sample lists about 610,000 distinct CDR3 sequences, about 10% occurring once.

This specimen consisted of PBMCs from the stem cell graft donor, obtained from the stem cell graft. This TCR was recovered from a human donor who donated a stem cell graft to a child with acute myeloid leukemia. V gene TRBV4-2 combines with J gene TRBJ2-2; 13 bases line up with TRBD2. In DNA, the CDR3 is TGTGCCAGCAGCCAGGGGACTAGCGGGAACTCTGGGGAGCTGTTTTTT. Protein sequence: CASSQGTSGNSGELFF.